This is a list of T cell receptor beta chains from one sample in a study of cytotoxic CD8 clonotypes in ibrutinib-treated CLL. The assay was immunoSEQ multiplex PCR, and TCRdb's table has in-frame clones only and misses some. The sample yields approximately 150,000 clones, approximately 91% seen once. The sequenced sample was PBMCs, obtained at disease progression, from a patient treated with ibrutinib. The origin of the receptors is a human donor with chronic lymphocytic leukemia. The CDR3 runs from the conserved cysteine through the conserved F or W. A D gene is named only where the DNA matches it firmly. A clone size is listed for some rows: how often the clone was seen (once, few, many), or a class if it is expanded.

>TRBJ2-7|TRBV7-9|17|NA|TRBD1
CASSLATGTGGIYEQYF
TGTGCCAGCAGCTTAGCGACTGGGACAGGGGGAATCTACGAGCAGTACTTC
>TRBJ1-5|TRBV28|16|NA|TRBD1
CASTRPVTGGNQPQHF
TGTGCCAGCACTAGACCCGTCACAGGGGGCAATCAGCCCCAGCATTTT
>TRBJ1-3|TRBV5-1|15|NA|TRBD1
CASSFGQAAGNTIYF
TGCGCCAGCAGCTTCGGACAGGCTGCTGGAAACACCATATATTTT
>TRBJ1-5|TRBV6-1|16|NA|TRBD1
CASSERDRPMIEPQHF
TGTGCCAGCAGTGAGAGGGACAGACCAATGATTGAGCCCCAGCATTTT
>TRBJ1-2|TRBV27|14|NA|TRBD1
CASRPWDRDYGYTF
TGTGCCAGCAGGCCATGGGACAGGGACTATGGCTACACCTTC
>TRBJ2-7|TRBV2|15|NA|NA
CASSDGGGALGGQYF
TGTGCCAGCAGTGATGGAGGGGGGGCCCTTGGAGGGCAGTACTTC
>TRBJ2-2|TRBV19|15|once|TRBD1
CATRSGTGGTGELFF
TGTGCCACCCGGTCCGGGACAGGGGGCACCGGGGAGCTGTTTTTT
>TRBJ2-3|TRBV5-1|14|NA|NA
CASSLDRATDTQYF
TGCGCCAGCAGCTTGGACAGGGCCACAGATACGCAGTATTTT
>TRBJ2-1|TRBV7-2|18|NA|TRBD2
CASSLSRGRARSYNEQFF
TGTGCCAGCAGCTTAAGTCGGGGGAGGGCCAGGTCCTACAATGAGCAGTTCTTC
>TRBJ2-1|TRBV21-1|15|NA|NA
CASPKGGSLSHEQFF
TGTGCCAGCCCTAAAGGCGGGAGCCTGTCACATGAGCAGTTCTTC
>TRBJ2-2|TRBV19|17|NA|NA
CASSMSGSGTFAGELFF
TGTGCCAGTAGTATGTCCGGGTCGGGGACTTTCGCCGGGGAGCTGTTTTTT
>TRBJ2-1|TRBV9|15|NA|NA
CASSRERSSYNEQFF
TGTGCCAGCAGCCGAGAGCGGAGCTCCTACAATGAGCAGTTCTTC
>TRBJ2-2|TRBV6-4|13|few|NA
CASSDRDTGELFF
TGTGCCAGCAGTGACAGGGACACCGGGGAGCTGTTTTTT
>TRBJ1-2|TRBV6-1|15|NA|NA
CASSEPGQKVYGYTF
TGTGCCAGCAGTGAACCAGGACAAAAAGTCTATGGCTACACCTTC
>TRBJ1-1|TRBV4-1|14|NA|NA
CASSQGGARTEAFF
TGCGCCAGCAGCCAGGGGGGGGCTAGGACTGAAGCTTTCTTT
>TRBJ1-1|TRBV19|11|once|TRBD1
CASSVQGKAFF
TGTGCCAGTAGTGTACAGGGGAAAGCTTTCTTT
>TRBJ1-1|TRBV21-1|14|NA|NA
CASTRQGSNTEAFF
TGTGCCAGCACTAGGCAGGGGTCGAACACTGAAGCTTTCTTT
>TRBJ1-5|TRBV28|15|NA|NA
CASRTPGGYNQPQHF
TGTGCCAGCAGAACCCCGGGGGGTTACAATCAGCCCCAGCATTTT
>TRBJ2-7|TRBV10-2|15|NA|NA
CASSERWNLAYEQYF
TGCGCCAGCAGTGAGAGATGGAACCTAGCCTACGAGCAGTACTTC
>TRBJ1-1|TRBV6-5|14|NA|NA
CASSTLQGGTEAFF
TGTGCCAGCAGTACCCTACAGGGAGGCACTGAAGCTTTCTTT
>TRBJ1-3|TRBV5-1|18|once|TRBD1
CASSSPAGTVGGGNTIYF
TGCGCCAGCAGCTCCCCCGCCGGGACAGTTGGAGGTGGAAACACCATATATTTT
>TRBJ2-5|TRBV9|15|NA|TRBD1
CASSAITGGAETQYF
TGTGCCAGCAGCGCAATAACAGGGGGCGCAGAGACCCAGTACTTC
>TRBJ2-3|TRBV4-2|15|NA|NA
CASSPRDHPTDTQYF
TGTGCCAGCAGCCCGCGGGACCACCCCACAGATACGCAGTATTTT
>TRBJ1-2|TRBV4-3|11|NA|NA
CASSQAGGYTF
TGCGCCAGCAGCCAAGCAGGCGGCTACACCTTC
>TRBJ2-1|TRBV9|17|NA|TRBD2
CASSVAFAGGVMYEQFF
TGTGCCAGCAGCGTAGCCTTTGCGGGAGGGGTAATGTATGAGCAGTTCTTC
>TRBJ2-7|TRBV19|15|NA|NA
CASSIQRQSSYEQYF
TGTGCCAGTAGTATACAGCGGCAATCCTCCTACGAGCAGTACTTC
>TRBJ2-2|TRBV5-4|18|NA|TRBD2
CASSSGLAGGSGAGELFF
TGTGCCAGCAGCTCCGGACTAGCGGGAGGATCCGGGGCCGGGGAGCTGTTTTTT
>TRBJ1-3|TRBV7-8|12|NA|NA
CASSPSPYTIYF
TGTGCCAGCAGCCCCTCGCCTTACACCATATATTTT
>TRBJ2-1|TRBV11-2|16|NA|TRBD2
CASSLAAGLAYNEQFF
TGTGCCAGCAGCCTAGCAGCGGGGCTGGCCTACAATGAGCAGTTCTTC
>TRBJ1-2|TRBV4-1|16|once|TRBD1
CASSHPTPRGRDGYTF
TGCGCCAGCAGCCATCCCACCCCCAGGGGGCGCGATGGCTACACCTTC
>TRBJ2-1|TRBV13|16|NA|NA
CASSLDGSGVSYEQFF
TGTGCCAGCAGCTTAGACGGCTCCGGGGTGTCGTACGAGCAGTTCTTC